The T cell receptor (beta chain) under discussion was sequenced for a study of T-cell memory formation after mild COVID-19 (dated by TCRdb to the early 2020s). Context from the whole study: TCR sequence clusters from the two donors were found to be largely donor specific. In a couple of donors, T-cell clones that expanded and contracted after mild COVID-19 were tracked by sequencing TCRalpha and TCRbeta repertoires over time. The cohort comprised two young, previously healthy adult volunteers, one female and one male. Study-level results and caveats: Contracting CD4+ clones were located mainly in the CM and EM memory subsets, whereas CD8+ clones were found to be enriched in EMRA. Only a couple of mild cases were covered by the study, and larger cohorts that include severe cases with pre-infection samples were considered necessary. Some responding clones were detected in pre-infection memory, suggesting pre-existing cross-reactive memory T cells joined the SARS-CoV-2 response. SARS-CoV-2 specificity was not confirmed for the second-wave clones peaking on day 37. Clones contracting from day 15 to 85 had balanced CD4/CD8 phenotypes, while a second wave expanding from day 15 to 37 was biased towards CD4+.

V and J lose 0 bases and 7 bases, and a span of 11 bases separates them. Taken from cysteine to phenylalanine, the CDR3 has 15 residues. Here the CDR3 DNA is all that survives: 45 bases in frame from base 1. Based on the germline V gene (reference sequence), the CDR1 and CDR2 sequences are SGHKS and YYEKEE. A word on this clonotype: The clone's antigen remains unknown. The input lacks base qualities; no much larger clone sits a single base away.

The sequencer was an Illumina NovaSeq 6000. TCRalpha and TCRbeta cDNA libraries were built by 5'RACE with constant-segment primers, adding sample barcodes and unique molecular identifiers. RNA was extracted from every sample with Trizol reagent. The libraries were amplified in two PCR steps, and the second step added a second sample barcode and Illumina TruSeq adapters. Sequencing of the libraries was done on an Illumina NovaSeq, producing 2 x 150 bp paired-end reads. Per the authors' processing: The reads were demultiplexed and collapsed into UMI-guided consensus sequences using migec v1.2.7. With mixcr v2.1.11, UMI consensuses were aligned to TRA and TRB V and J templates and assembled into clonotypes. Clonotypes were classified as expanded or contracted when called significant by both edgeR and NoisET, with noise models trained on biological replicates. edgeR calls used a false discovery rate-adjusted p below 0.01 and a log2 fold-change threshold of 1. As an exploratory analysis of dynamics, max-normalized trajectories of the 1000 most abundant clonotypes were examined by PCA with hierarchical clustering. Separately sequenced CD4+ and CD8+ repertoires were used to assign a CD4 or CD8 phenotype to each responding clone. TCRdb trimmed the raw reads at Q25, called clones with MiXCR and kept productive beta chains. All rows with the same CDR3 protein become a single entry with the most common DNA and genes. Clone size and V and J calls follow TCRdb, not the original study. Recorded for this sample are roughly 300,000 distinct CDR3 sequences; 8% to 9% of them occurred a single time. Of the sample, approximately 22% is held by the ten largest clones.

Ficoll-Paque density gradient centrifugation was used to isolate PBMCs. The sequence is built from TRBV5-5 and TRBJ1-6; the D gene remains uncertain. The TCR comes from a man between 18 and 35 years old who had mild COVID-19 (a few samples of this study predate the infection). The sample titles of this study are shuffled in the database, so cell type and time point are left out; the donor was told from shared clones. Material for sequencing was PBMCs or a T cell subset sorted from them (not recorded which). The CDR3 region: CASSLDPHTNSPLHF. The DNA sequence follows: TGTGCCAGCAGCTTGGATCCCCATACGAATTCACCCCTCCACTTT.